The subject of this entry is one T cell receptor beta chain. Trimming left V 3 bases short and J 5 bases short, with 24 bases between. The CDR3 extends over 18 amino acids. The germline V gene encodes CDR1 LNHNV and CDR2 YYDKDF (reference sequence). Noted treatment: randomized to nivolumab then ipilimumab (arm A) or the reverse (arm B). This entry comes from a study of sequential checkpoint blockade in melanoma. The overall study: Roughly 20 patients had tumor biopsies before treatment and at week 13.

Using immunoSEQ multiplex PCR, the repertoire was profiled, and TCRdb retains in-frame clones only, with some absent. Here the sample spans about 12,000 clones, under 30% being singletons. The chain combines TRBV15 with TRBJ2-3; a possible D gene is TRBD1 (5 bases). The sequencing used tumor tissue (inferred from file names), collected from a patient given nivolumab and ipilimumab in sequence. The TCR comes from a human donor with melanoma. Written as DNA, the CDR3 is TGTGCCACCAGCAGGGAAATAGGGGTCCCGGACCCTGTAGATACGCAGTATTTT. Translated: CATSREIGVPDPVDTQYF.